This T cell receptor beta chain was found in a study of blood T cell repertoires in COVID-19. The CDR3 totals 14 residues. Germline CDR1 reads SGDLS; CDR2 reads YYNGEE. The V and J ends lost 4 bases and 4 bases, in that order; junction bases with no gene match: 2. Those who participated ranged in age from roughly 18 to 89 years and resided in 20 to 30 US areas. Membership in each cohort depended on participant-reported clinical history. Original analysis: Cell counts per sample came from amplifying reference gene primers. Clones were read by immunoSEQ multiplex PCR, and TCRdb kept only the in-frame ones, dropping some. That table supplies the V and J calls and clone size; D and trimming were determined from the DNA. Of more than 300,000 clones in the sample, roughly 86% were seen once.

The chain carries TRBV9 and TRBJ2-5; 12 positions match TRBD2. This TCR derives from a middle-aged man in a cohort exposed to, infected with or recovered from COVID-19 (not recorded which). Sequenced material: PBMCs or T cells enriched from blood (not recorded which). Written as DNA, the CDR3 is TGTGCCAGCAGCACGACTAGCGGGAGAGAGACCCAGTACTTC. Protein product: CASSTTSGRETQYF.